These 21 T cell receptor beta chains were all obtained from the same sample, sequenced in a study of cytomegalovirus exposure and HLA in healthy donors. This PCR relied on a set of 60 Vbeta primers and 13 Jbeta primers. Repertoires were generated with immunoSEQ multiplex PCR, while TCRdb's copy carries only in-frame clones and drops some. Of 150,000 or so clones listed, around two thirds were seen once; the top ten hold about 1.5%. The sample comprised PBMCs. These receptor sequences come from a young woman in good health and CMV-seronegative.

The V gene is TRBV7-9, the J gene TRBJ2-1; TRBD1 matches 8 bases. J gave up 4 bases and V 1 base, and 3 bases lay outside the gene matches. Per germline, CDR1 SEHNR and CDR2 FQNEAQ (reference sequence). CDR3 length equals 15 residues. CDR3 amino acids: CASSLGQGRYNEQFF. CDR3 bases: TGTGCCAGCAGCTTAGGACAGGGGCGGTACAATGAGCAGTTCTTC. Full variable domain (remainder filled in from reference TRBV7-9 and TRBJ2-1): DTGVSQNPRHKITKRGQNVTFRCDPISEHNRLYWYRQTLGQGPEFLTYFQNEAQLEKSRLLSDRFSAERPKGSFSTLEIQRTEQGDSAMYLCASSLGQGRYNEQFFGPGTRLTVL.

This chain links TRBV6-5 with TRBJ2-5; D is undetermined. The DNA end lines up better with TRBJ2-7; the J call may be wrong. Germline V gene sequence: CDR1 MNHEY, CDR2 SVGAGI. The CDR3 has 14 residues. The chain's CDR3 is CASSYRDLDYEQYF. The DNA for the CDR3 is TGTGCCAGCAGTTACAGGGATCTCGACTACGAGCAGTACTTC.

This clone was counted a few times. V gene TRBV18 combines with J gene TRBJ1-4, with TRBD1 as a possible D gene (5 bases). Germline loops: CDR1 KGHSH, CDR2 LQKENI. The CDR3 spans 13 residues. V gave up 8 bases and J gave up 8 bases, with 15 bases separating them. CDR3 loop: CASTDTGKEKLFF. The CDR3 coding sequence is TGTGCCAGCACGGATACAGGAAAGGAAAAACTGTTTTTT.

The chain employs TRBV6-4 and TRBJ2-3; 16 bases fit TRBD2. V lost 0 bases and J lost 4; bases outside the gene matches: 7. The CDR3 runs to 19 residues. Germline V gene lookup returns CDR1 MRHNA and CDR2 SNTAGT. CDR3 in DNA: TGTGCCAGCAGTGACTCGACAGGGACTAGCGGGGGGGCCTCAGATACGCAGTATTTT. Translation gives CASSDSTGTSGGASDTQYF.

This clone has more than one count but fewer than ten. The V and J genes are TRBV9 and TRBJ2-2; 7 nucleotides match TRBD2. CDR3 length: 16 amino acids. Germline values: CDR1 SGDLS, CDR2 YYNGEE. Germline trimming cut 0 bases from V and 4 bases from J; bases unmatched to any gene: 6. CDR3 coding DNA: TGTGCCAGCAGCGTAGCTGCTAGCGGATTCACCGGGGAGCTGTTTTTT. It encodes CASSVAASGFTGELFF. The full variable domain, rest sourced from reference TRBV9 and TRBJ2-2, is DSGVTQTPKHLITATGQRVTLRCSPRSGDLSVYWYQQSLDQGLQFLIQYYNGEERAKGNILERFSAQQFPDLHSELNLSSLELGDSALYFCASSVAASGFTGELFFGEGSRLTVL.

V gene TRBV5-1 combines with J gene TRBJ1-2, with 8 nucleotides matching TRBD1. The germline gives CDR1 SGHRS, CDR2 YFSETQ. The CDR3 is 16 amino acids. Trimming at V came to 0 bases and at J to 4 bases, leaving 8 bases not matched to a gene. The CDR3 protein is CASSLAPGQAIYGYTF. DNA of the CDR3: TGCGCCAGCAGCTTGGCCCCGGGACAGGCTATCTATGGCTACACCTTC.

The V call is TRBV7-9, the J call TRBJ2-1; D is unresolved. Trimming left V 1 base short and J 7 bases short, with 11 bases between. Looked up from germline, CDR1 is SEHNR and CDR2 is FQNEAQ (reference sequence). The CDR3 runs 14 residues. This CDR3 reads CASSLEEVRNEQFF. For the CDR3, the DNA is TGTGCCAGCAGCTTAGAAGAAGTCAGGAATGAGCAGTTCTTC.

J is TRBJ1-2 and V is TRBV28; D remains unclear. Trimming removed 2 bases at V and 4 bases at J, with 11 bases between. The CDR3 consists of 14 residues. Germline V gene sequence: CDR1 MDHEN, CDR2 SYDVKM. CDR3 nucleotides: TGTGCCAGCAGTTTAAGCCAGGAATTCTATGGCTACACCTTC. Residues: CASSLSQEFYGYTF.

This clone has a handful of counts. This chain links TRBV5-1 with TRBJ2-1, with a weak D call TRBD2 (5 bases). The germline CDR1 and CDR2 sequences are SGHRS and YFSETQ. The CDR3 is 12 residues long. Deletions cut 5 bases from V and 5 bases from J, with 8 bases between. DNA of the CDR3: TGCGCCAGCAGGCCGGGGAACAATGAGCAGTTCTTC. Encoded protein: CASRPGNNEQFF.

This clone was counted once. The chain combines TRBV5-5 with TRBJ2-1, with D perhaps TRBD1 (6 bases). The germline gives CDR1 SGHKS, CDR2 YYEKEE (reference sequence). This CDR3 contains 15 residues. The V end lost 0 bases, the J end lost 7 bases, and 14 bases lay between the germline ends. The CDR3 protein is CASSLVLQGTNEQFF. CDR3 in DNA: TGTGCCAGCAGCTTGGTGTTACAGGGTACAAATGAGCAGTTCTTC.

V is TRBV12-5 and J is TRBJ1-1; D is perhaps TRBD1 (5 bases). Trimming cost V 3 bases and J 6 bases, with 20 bases left between them. Germline-derived CDR1 and CDR2 are LGHNT and FRNRAP. The CDR3 is 16 residues long. The CDR3 nucleotides are TGTGCTAGTGGTTTAGGCTACGGCCCCAGGGTGTCTGAAGCTTTCTTT. Translating it yields CASGLGYGPRVSEAFF.

V gene TRBV19 combines with J gene TRBJ2-5; the D is unclear. This CDR3 spans 11 amino acids. Germline V gene sequence: CDR1 LNHDA, CDR2 SQIVND (reference sequence). V was trimmed by 4 bases and J by 3 bases, leaving 3 bases between them. As DNA, the CDR3 is TGTGCCAGTAGTACTGAAGAGACCCAGTACTTC. Its translation is CASSTEETQYF.

This rearrangement joins TRBV4-3 to TRBJ1-2; 10 bases match TRBD1. V lost 5 bases to trimming and J lost 3 bases; unmatched junction nucleotides: 3. The CDR3 contains 14 residues. The germline V gene encodes CDR1 LGHNA and CDR2 YSLEER. CDR3 loop: CASSRDRGDYGYTF. CDR3 DNA sequence: TGCGCCAGCAGCAGGGACAGGGGAGACTATGGCTACACCTTC.

The chain couples TRBV5-1 to TRBJ1-3, with D unresolved. V lost 4 bases and J 2 bases, leaving 10 bases between the germline ends. The CDR3 is made up of 14 amino acids. Germline CDR1 reads SGHRS; CDR2 reads YFSETQ. CDR3 in amino acids: CASSPSGPGNTIYF. The CDR3 DNA reads TGCGCCAGCAGCCCGAGCGGGCCTGGAAACACCATATATTTT.

On this clone: An end of the junction differs from the germline gene, which may be a read error. At the DNA level, this CDR3 is encoded by other sequences in the same sample as well. The chain combines TRBV5-1 with TRBJ2-5; TRBD1 aligns across 12 bases. The germline V gene encodes CDR1 SGHRS and CDR2 YFSETQ. This CDR3 spans 15 amino acids. Here the CDR3 reads CASSLGQGARETQYF. Here the CDR3 DNA reads TGCGCCAGCAGTTTGGGACAGGGGGCAAGAGAGACCCAGTACTTC.

The chain recombines TRBV5-6 with TRBJ1-2; TRBD1 agrees at 8 bases. The CDR3 is made up of 15 amino acids. V gave up 4 bases and J gave up 4 bases; unmatched junction bases: 9. The germline V gene has CDR1 SGHDT and CDR2 YYEEEE. The CDR3 DNA reads as TGTGCCAGCAGCCCCCCGGCGGACAGGGCCTATGGCTACACCTTC. Protein sequence: CASSPPADRAYGYTF. Combining the CDR3 with reference TRBV5-6 and TRBJ1-2 gives the whole variable domain DAGVTQSPTHLIKTRGQQVTLRCSPKSGHDTVSWYQQALGQGPQFIFQYYEEEERQRGNFPDRFSGHQFPNYSSELNVNALLLGDSALYLCASSPPADRAYGYTFGSGTRLTVV.

J is TRBJ2-7 and V is TRBV11-1; 8 nucleotides agree with TRBD1. This CDR3 comprises 13 residues. V lost 5 bases to trimming and J lost 7 bases; unmatched junction nucleotides: 7. Germline CDR1 and CDR2: SGHAT and FQDESV (reference sequence). CDR3 DNA: TGTGCCAGCAGCCCAGGGACAGGATTTGAGCAGTACTTC. Residues: CASSPGTGFEQYF. The full variable domain, rest sourced from reference TRBV11-1 and TRBJ2-7, is EAEVAQSPRYKITEKSQAVAFWCDPISGHATLYWYRQILGQGPELLVQFQDESVVDDSQLPKDRFSAERLKGVDSTLKIQPAELGDSAMYLCASSPGTGFEQYFGPGTRLTVT.

This clone was observed a handful of times. The rearrangement uses TRBV6-1 and TRBJ2-7; the match to TRBD2 covers 9 bases. Germline CDR1 is MNHNS and CDR2 is SASEGT. This CDR3 region has 15 residues. V lost 6 bases, J lost 6 bases, and 12 bases stayed unmatched. CDR3 DNA sequence: TGTGCCAGCAGAGACATCCGGGGACTAGCTTCCGAGCAGTACTTC. Amino acids: CASRDIRGLASEQYF.

The chain uses TRBV19 and TRBJ1-5, with D unresolved. Germline assignment: CDR1 LNHDA and CDR2 SQIVND (reference sequence). The CDR3 is made up of 15 amino acids. V was pared by 3 bases and J by 7 bases, with 16 bases between. This chain's CDR3 is CASSIGRRPGQPQHF. Written as DNA, the CDR3 is TGTGCCAGTAGTATCGGTCGCAGGCCGGGGCAGCCCCAGCATTTT.

This chain joins TRBV28 and TRBJ2-5; D not resolved. The ends were cut back, 2 bases at V and 4 bases at J, with 8 bases in the middle. Germline CDR1 reads MDHEN; CDR2 reads SYDVKM. The CDR3 has 13 residues. The CDR3 DNA sequence: TGTGCCAGCAGTTTACAGTTCGCAGAGACCCAGTACTTC. Translating it yields CASSLQFAETQYF.

The J gene is TRBJ1-2, the V gene TRBV19; 9 bases align to TRBD1. Per the germline V gene, CDR1 is LNHDA and CDR2 is SQIVND (reference sequence). The junction had 12 bases not matched to a gene; V was cut back by 11 bases and J by 8 bases. CDR3 length: 13 residues. Written as DNA, the CDR3 is TGTGCCTCAGGGACAGGGTCGGTAAAGGGCTACACCTTC. It encodes CASGTGSVKGYTF.